The rows below give T cell receptor beta chains drawn from one sample of a study of shared clonotypes between healthy human individuals. Sequenced by immunoSEQ multiplex PCR; TCRdb stores in-frame clones only, minus some. Of 1.6 million or so clones listed, roughly 96% are singletons. The specimen sequenced was naive CD4+ T cells sorted from blood. The source of these receptors is a man aged 30 to 39 in good health. The CDR3 runs from the conserved cysteine through the conserved F or W. D genes are given only for firm matches.

D: NA; J: TRBJ2-5; V: TRBV6-1; DNA: TGTGCCAGCAGTGAAGTGGGTGTTAGTGAGACCCAGTACTTC; CDR3: CASSEVGVSETQYF
D: TRBD2; J: TRBJ2-5; V: TRBV11-3; DNA: TGTGCCAGCAGCTTCACGGGAGGCTATGGGGAGACCCAGTACTTC; CDR3: CASSFTGGYGETQYF
D: NA; J: TRBJ1-1; V: TRBV11-2; DNA: TGTGCCAGCAGCTTAGGGAGACAGTTTGTAAGCACTGAAGCTTTCTTT; CDR3: CASSLGRQFVSTEAFF
D: NA; J: TRBJ2-1; V: TRBV28; DNA: TGTGCCAGCAGCCAAGGAGGGGATGGTTACAATGAGCAGTTCTTC; CDR3: CASSQGGDGYNEQFF
D: TRBD2; J: TRBJ2-1; V: TRBV10-1; DNA: TGCGCCAGCGCCGGACTAGCGGGAGTCGGTGAGCAGTTCTTC; CDR3: CASAGLAGVGEQFF
D: TRBD1; J: TRBJ1-1; V: TRBV19; DNA: TGTGCCAGTAGTAGAAGACAGGGTAGAAGGAACACTGAAGCTTTCTTT; CDR3: CASSRRQGRRNTEAFF
D: NA; J: TRBJ1-5; V: TRBV2; DNA: TGTGCCAGCAGTGAAGGGGATCAGCCCCAGCATTTT; CDR3: CASSEGDQPQHF
D: NA; J: TRBJ1-5; V: TRBV28; DNA: TGTGCCAGCAGCCAAATAAGACAGAGCAATCAGCCCCAGCATTTT; CDR3: CASSQIRQSNQPQHF
D: NA; J: TRBJ2-7; V: TRBV29-1; DNA: TGCAGCGTTTTAGGGGTCTCCTACGAGCAGTACTTC; CDR3: CSVLGVSYEQYF
D: NA; J: TRBJ2-2; V: TRBV27; DNA: TGTGCCAGCAGTTTCACGCCTCCCCTCAGGGAGGTGGACACCGGGGAGCTGTTTTTT; CDR3: CASSFTPPLREVDTGELFF
D: NA; J: TRBJ2-7; V: TRBV18; DNA: TGTGCCAGCTCAGTGACATATGGGGGACACGAGCAGTACTTC; CDR3: CASSVTYGGHEQYF
D: NA; J: TRBJ2-1; V: TRBV28; DNA: TGTGCCAGCAGTCGGGTGGGGGAGCAGTTCTTC; CDR3: CASSRVGEQFF
D: NA; J: TRBJ2-1; V: TRBV19; DNA: TGTGCCAGTAGTCCAGTAGCGGACTCCTACAATGAGCAGTTCTTC; CDR3: CASSPVADSYNEQFF